This T cell receptor (beta chain) originates from a study of blood T cell repertoires in COVID-19. On the study more broadly: The United States, Italy and Spain provided the acute and convalescent COVID-19 samples. In each case, the material was cDNA or gDNA derived from T cells, B-cell-depleted T cells, or PBMCs.

The assay was immunoSEQ multiplex PCR, and TCRdb's table has in-frame clones only and misses some. The profile shows hundreds of thousands of clones, 70% to 85% of them singletons. Sequencing was done on a sample of peripheral blood. The clonotype comes from a woman older than 75 with acute or convalescent COVID-19.

CDR3 amino acids: CASSPGTSPYEQYF. CDR3 in DNA: TGTGCCAGCAGTCCCGGGACAAGCCCCTACGAGCAGTACTTC. The chain combines TRBV5-6 with TRBJ2-7, with D possibly TRBD1 on 6 matching bases. V lost 5 bases and J lost 2, with 14 bases in between. The V gene's germline CDR1 is SGHDT and CDR2 YYEEEE. This CDR3 region has 14 residues.